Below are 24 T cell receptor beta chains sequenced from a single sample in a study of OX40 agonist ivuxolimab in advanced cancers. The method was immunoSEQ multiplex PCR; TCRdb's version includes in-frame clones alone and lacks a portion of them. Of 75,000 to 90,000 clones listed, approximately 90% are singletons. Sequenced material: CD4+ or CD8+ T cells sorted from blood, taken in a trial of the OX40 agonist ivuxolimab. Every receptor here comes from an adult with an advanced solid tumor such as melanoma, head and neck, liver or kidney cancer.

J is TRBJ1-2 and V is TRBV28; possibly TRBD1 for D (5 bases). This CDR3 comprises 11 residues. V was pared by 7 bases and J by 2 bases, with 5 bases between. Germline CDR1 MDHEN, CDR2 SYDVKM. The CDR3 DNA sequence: TGTGCCAGCACAGGGAACTATGGCTACACCTTC. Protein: CASTGNYGYTF.

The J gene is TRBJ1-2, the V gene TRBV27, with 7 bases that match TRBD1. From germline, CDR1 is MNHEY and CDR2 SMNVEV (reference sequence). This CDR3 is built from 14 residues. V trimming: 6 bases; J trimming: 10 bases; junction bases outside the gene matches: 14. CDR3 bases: TGTGCCAGCAGAAGCCCCGGGACAGAACCCTTCTACACCTTC. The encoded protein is CASRSPGTEPFYTF.

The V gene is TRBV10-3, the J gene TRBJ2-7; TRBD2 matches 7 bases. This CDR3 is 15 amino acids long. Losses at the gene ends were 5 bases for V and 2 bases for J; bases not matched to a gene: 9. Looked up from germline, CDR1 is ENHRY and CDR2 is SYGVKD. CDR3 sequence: CAISTSLGLTYEQYF. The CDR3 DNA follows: TGTGCCATCAGTACGTCATTGGGACTAACCTACGAGCAGTACTTC.

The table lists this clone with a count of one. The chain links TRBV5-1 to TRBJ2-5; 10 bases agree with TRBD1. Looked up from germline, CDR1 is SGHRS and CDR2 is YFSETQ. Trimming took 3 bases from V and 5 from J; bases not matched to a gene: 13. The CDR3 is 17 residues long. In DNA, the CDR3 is TGCGCCAGCAGCTCTTCTGCCCGGACAGGGGGTGTGGAGACCCAGTACTTC. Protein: CASSSSARTGGVETQYF.

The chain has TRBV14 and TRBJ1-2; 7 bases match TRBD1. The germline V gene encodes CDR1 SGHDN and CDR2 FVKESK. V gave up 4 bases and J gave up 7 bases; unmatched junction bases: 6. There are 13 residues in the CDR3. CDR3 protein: CASSLGQSSGYTF. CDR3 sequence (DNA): TGTGCCAGCAGCCTGGGACAGTCGAGTGGCTACACCTTC.

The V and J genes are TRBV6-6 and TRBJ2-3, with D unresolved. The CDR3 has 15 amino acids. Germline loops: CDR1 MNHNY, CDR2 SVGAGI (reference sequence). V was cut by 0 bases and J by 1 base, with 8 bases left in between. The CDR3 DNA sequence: TGTGCCAGCAGTTACTCCCGGCAGGGCACAGATACGCAGTATTTT. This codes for CASSYSRQGTDTQYF.

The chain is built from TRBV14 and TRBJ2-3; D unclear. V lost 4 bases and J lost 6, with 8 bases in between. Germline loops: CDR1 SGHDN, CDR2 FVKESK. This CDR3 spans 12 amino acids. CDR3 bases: TGTGCCAGCAGCCGTTGGGTGGATACGCAGTATTTT. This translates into CASSRWVDTQYF.

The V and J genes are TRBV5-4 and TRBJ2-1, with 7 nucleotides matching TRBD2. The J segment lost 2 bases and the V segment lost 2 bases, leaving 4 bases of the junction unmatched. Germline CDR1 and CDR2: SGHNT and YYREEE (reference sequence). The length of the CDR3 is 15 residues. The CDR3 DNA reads TGTGCCAGCAGCTTAAAGCGGGATACCTACAATGAGCAGTTCTTC. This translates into CASSLKRDTYNEQFF.

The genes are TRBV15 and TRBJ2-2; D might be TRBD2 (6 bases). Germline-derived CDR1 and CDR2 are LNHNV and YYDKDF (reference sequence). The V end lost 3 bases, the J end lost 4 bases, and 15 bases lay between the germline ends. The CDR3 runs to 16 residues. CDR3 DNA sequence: TGTGCCACCAGCAGGACTAGTCCGACCCCCACCGGGGAGCTGTTTTTT. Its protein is CATSRTSPTPTGELFF.

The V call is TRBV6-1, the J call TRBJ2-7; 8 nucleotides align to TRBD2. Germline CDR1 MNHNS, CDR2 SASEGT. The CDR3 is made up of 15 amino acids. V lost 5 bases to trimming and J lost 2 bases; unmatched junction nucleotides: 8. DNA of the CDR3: TGTGCCAGCAGTCCGGGGGGGGGCCCAACCTACGAGCAGTACTTC. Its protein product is CASSPGGGPTYEQYF.

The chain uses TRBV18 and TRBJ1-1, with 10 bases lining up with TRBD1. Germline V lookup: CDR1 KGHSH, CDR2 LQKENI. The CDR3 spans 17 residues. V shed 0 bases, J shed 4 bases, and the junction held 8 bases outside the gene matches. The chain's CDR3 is CASSPPVGQGKGTEAFF. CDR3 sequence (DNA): TGTGCCAGCTCACCACCCGTGGGACAGGGGAAGGGCACTGAAGCTTTCTTT.

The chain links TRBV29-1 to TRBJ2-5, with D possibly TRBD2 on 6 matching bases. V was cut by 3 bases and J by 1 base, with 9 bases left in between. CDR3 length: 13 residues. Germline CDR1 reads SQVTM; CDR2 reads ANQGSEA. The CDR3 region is CSVDGGIQETQYF. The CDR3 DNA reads TGCAGCGTTGACGGCGGGATCCAAGAGACCCAGTACTTC.

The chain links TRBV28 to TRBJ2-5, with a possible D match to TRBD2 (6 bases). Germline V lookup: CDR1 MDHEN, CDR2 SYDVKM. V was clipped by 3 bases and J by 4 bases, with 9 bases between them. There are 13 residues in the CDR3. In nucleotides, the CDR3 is TGTGCCAGCAGTTTTGGGGGAGGAGAGACCCAGTACTTC. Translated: CASSFGGGETQYF.

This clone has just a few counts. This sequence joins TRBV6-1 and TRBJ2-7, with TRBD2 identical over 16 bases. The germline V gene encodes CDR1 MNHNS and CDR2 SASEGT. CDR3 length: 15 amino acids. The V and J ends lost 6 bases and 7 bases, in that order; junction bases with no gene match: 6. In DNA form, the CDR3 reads TGTGCCAGCAGGGGACTAGCGGGAGGGTCAGGGGAGCAGTACTTC. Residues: CASRGLAGGSGEQYF.

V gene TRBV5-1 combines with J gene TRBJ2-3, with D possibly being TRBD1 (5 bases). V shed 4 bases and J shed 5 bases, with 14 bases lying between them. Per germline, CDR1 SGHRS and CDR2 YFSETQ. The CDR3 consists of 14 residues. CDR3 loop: CASSVGQVKDTQYF. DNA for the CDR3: TGCGCCAGCAGCGTAGGACAAGTGAAAGATACGCAGTATTTT.

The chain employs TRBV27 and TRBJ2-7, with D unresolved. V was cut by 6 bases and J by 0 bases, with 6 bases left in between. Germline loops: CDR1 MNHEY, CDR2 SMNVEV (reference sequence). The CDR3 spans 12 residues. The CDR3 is CASSQSSYEQYF. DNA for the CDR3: TGTGCCAGCAGCCAGAGCTCCTACGAGCAGTACTTC.

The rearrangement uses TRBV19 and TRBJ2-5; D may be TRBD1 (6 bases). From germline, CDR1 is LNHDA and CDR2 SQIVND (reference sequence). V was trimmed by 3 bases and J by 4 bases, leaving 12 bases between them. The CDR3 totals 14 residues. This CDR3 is CASSIKTGSETQYF. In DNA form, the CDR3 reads TGTGCCAGTAGTATTAAAACAGGGTCAGAGACCCAGTACTTC.

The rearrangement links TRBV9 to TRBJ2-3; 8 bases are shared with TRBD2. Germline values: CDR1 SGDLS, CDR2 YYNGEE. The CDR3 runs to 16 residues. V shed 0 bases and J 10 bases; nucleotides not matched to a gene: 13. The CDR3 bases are TGTGCCAGCAGCGTAGCTCCGAGCGGGAGTAGAACGGCGCAGTATTTT. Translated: CASSVAPSGSRTAQYF.

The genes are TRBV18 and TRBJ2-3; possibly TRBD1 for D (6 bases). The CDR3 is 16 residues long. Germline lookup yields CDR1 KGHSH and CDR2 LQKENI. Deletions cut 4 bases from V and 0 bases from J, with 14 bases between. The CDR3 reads CASSRQALPSTDTQYF. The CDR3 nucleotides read TGTGCCAGCTCACGACAGGCTTTACCTAGCACAGATACGCAGTATTTT.

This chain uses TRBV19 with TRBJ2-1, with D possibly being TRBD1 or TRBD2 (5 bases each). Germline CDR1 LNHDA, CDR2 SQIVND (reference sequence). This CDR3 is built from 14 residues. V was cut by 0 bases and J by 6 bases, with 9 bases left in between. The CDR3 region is CASSIDGGRNEQFF. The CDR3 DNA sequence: TGTGCCAGTAGTATAGATGGGGGACGCAATGAGCAGTTCTTC.

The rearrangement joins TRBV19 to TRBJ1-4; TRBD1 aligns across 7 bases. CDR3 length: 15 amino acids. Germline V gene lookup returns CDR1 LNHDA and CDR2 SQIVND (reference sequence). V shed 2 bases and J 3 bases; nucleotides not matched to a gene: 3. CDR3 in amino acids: CASSIQGVSNEKLFF. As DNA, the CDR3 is TGTGCCAGTAGTATACAGGGGGTTTCTAATGAAAAACTGTTTTTT.

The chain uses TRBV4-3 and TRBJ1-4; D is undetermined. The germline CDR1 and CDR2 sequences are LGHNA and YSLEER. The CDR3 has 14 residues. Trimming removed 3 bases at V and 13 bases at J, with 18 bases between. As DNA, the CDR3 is TGCGCCAGCAGCCAGGAAGAGGGCCTTTCAGGACTGTTTTTT. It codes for CASSQEEGLSGLFF.

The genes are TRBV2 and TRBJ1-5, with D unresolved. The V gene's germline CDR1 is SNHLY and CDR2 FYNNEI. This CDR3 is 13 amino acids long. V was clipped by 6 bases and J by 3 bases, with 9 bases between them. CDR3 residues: CASRRSYNQPQHF. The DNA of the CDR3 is TGTGCCAGCAGGAGGTCCTACAATCAGCCCCAGCATTTT.

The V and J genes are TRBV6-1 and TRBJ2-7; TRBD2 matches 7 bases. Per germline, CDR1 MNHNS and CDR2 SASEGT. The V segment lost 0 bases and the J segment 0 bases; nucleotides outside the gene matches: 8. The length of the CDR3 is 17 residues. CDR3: CASSEAPGASGSYEQYF. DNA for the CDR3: TGTGCCAGCAGTGAAGCGCCCGGGGCTAGCGGCTCCTACGAGCAGTACTTC.